This TCR beta chain stems from a study of cytomegalovirus exposure and HLA in healthy donors. The J segment lost 3 bases and the V segment lost 4 bases, leaving 4 bases of the junction unmatched. Germline V gives CDR1 SGHRS, CDR2 YFSETQ. The CDR3 is 14 residues long. Worth noting for this clone: Its antigen is as yet unknown.

The PCR used 60 Vbeta and 13 Jbeta primers. Data came from immunoSEQ multiplex PCR; TCRdb stores just in-frame clones and leaves some out. Of 120,000 to 150,000 clones listed, more than 70% are singletons. Study-level results: The study designated fewer than 200 TCR beta chains cytomegalovirus-associated.

This sequence was found in a woman between 35 and 50 years old in good health and CMV-seronegative. The rearrangement joins TRBV5-1 to TRBJ2-7, with 10 bases fitting TRBD1. Specimen: PBMCs. CDR3 sequence (DNA): TGCGCCAGCAGCCCCGGACAGGGGGGCTACGAGCAGTACTTC. As protein: CASSPGQGGYEQYF.